Listed here is a single TCR beta chain. Sequenced by immunoSEQ multiplex PCR; TCRdb stores in-frame clones only, minus some. The profile shows 200,000 to 250,000 clones, roughly nine tenths of them singletons. The ends were cut back, 0 bases at V and 3 bases at J, with 8 bases in the middle. Germline V gene sequence: CDR1 LGHNA, CDR2 YNFKEQ. The CDR3 contains 15 residues. The data were obtained in a study of blood T cell repertoires in COVID-19. The sequence came from a woman aged 50 to 60 with acute or convalescent COVID-19. V is TRBV4-2 and J is TRBJ2-2; D gene unclear. Sequenced: peripheral blood. Written as DNA, the CDR3 is TGTGCCAGCAGCCAAGACAGGTTTTACACCGGGGAGCTGTTTTTT. It is translated as CASSQDRFYTGELFF.